A selection of T cell receptor beta chains follows, all from one sample in a study of patients and donors after allogeneic stem cell transplantation. In TCRdb, the RT-PCR reads were re-called with MiXCR into one record per CDR3 protein. The sample has approximately 160,000 distinct CDR3 sequences, roughly 30% seen once. The sequenced material came from blood, either unsorted or a sorted T cell fraction (not recorded which). The receptors were gathered from a human donor who was either an allogeneic HSCT recipient or a stem cell or donor lymphocyte infusion donor (not recorded which). It is not recorded whose cells these are; they may come from a transplant donor. The CDR3 runs from the conserved cysteine through the conserved F or W. A D gene is named only where the DNA matches it firmly. Size is stated for part of the rows, as once, few or many counts, or as a class when the clone is expanded.

TRBD2 | TRBJ2-7 | TRBV15 | NA | CATADLPGGSYEQYF | TGTGCCACCGCGGACCTCCCGGGGGGCTCCTACGAGCAGTACTTC
TRBD1 | TRBJ2-5 | TRBV12-3/TRBV12-4 | NA | CASRGTGDETQYF | TGTGCCAGCAGAGGGACAGGGGATGAGACCCAGTACTTC
NA | TRBJ2-7 | TRBV27 | few | CASSLSNGVVSYEQYF | TGTGCCAGCAGTTTATCGAACGGCGTAGTTTCCTACGAGCAGTACTTC
NA | TRBJ1-3 | TRBV29-1 | many | CSVEEARRRNTIYF | TGCAGCGTTGAAGAAGCGCGCCGAAGAAACACCATATATTTT
NA | TRBJ1-1 | TRBV5-1 | NA | CASSLLGANMNTEAFF | TGCGCCAGCAGCTTGCTGGGGGCGAACATGAACACTGAAGCTTTCTTT
NA | TRBJ2-5 | TRBV9 | NA | CASSVGSSNQETQYF | TGTGCCAGCAGCGTAGGGTCGAGTAACCAAGAGACCCAGTACTTC
NA | TRBJ2-5 | TRBV5-1 | NA | CASSSRDAGRTQYF | TGCGCCAGCAGCTCGAGGGACGCAGGACGGACCCAGTACTTC
TRBD1 | TRBJ2-1 | TRBV29-1 | NA | CSVDSGGANEQFF | TGCAGCGTTGATTCAGGGGGCGCAAATGAGCAGTTCTTC
TRBD1 | TRBJ1-1 | TRBV4-3 | few | CASSQDRGPHTEAFF | TGCGCCAGCAGCCAAGACAGGGGGCCGCACACTGAAGCTTTCTTT
NA | TRBJ1-1 | TRBV18 | NA | CASSPPGQNTEAFF | TGTGCCAGCTCACCACCGGGCCAGAACACTGAAGCTTTCTTT
TRBD1 | TRBJ1-1 | TRBV4-3 | many | CASSQGDSEAFF | TGCGCCAGCAGCCAAGGGGACAGTGAAGCTTTCTTT
NA | TRBJ2-5 | TRBV21-1 | NA | CASSKVPSGETQYF | TGTGCCAGCAGCAAAGTCCCTAGCGGAGAGACCCAGTACTTC
NA | TRBJ2-1 | TRBV7-4 | NA | CASSATGVDRYEQFF | TGTGCCAGCAGTGCAACCGGGGTAGATAGATATGAGCAGTTCTTC
TRBD2 | TRBJ2-3 | TRBV20-1 | few | CSARLSGKAQYF | TGCAGTGCTAGATTGAGCGGGAAGGCGCAGTATTTT
NA | TRBJ2-1 | TRBV9 | NA | CASSVATVSEQFF | TGTGCCAGCAGCGTAGCAACGGTCAGTGAGCAGTTCTTC
TRBD2 | TRBJ2-1 | TRBV20-1 | few | CSARQGLAGGYNEQFF | TGCAGTGCTAGACAGGGACTAGCAGGCGGCTACAATGAGCAGTTCTTC
NA | TRBJ2-7 | TRBV21-1 | NA | CASSRGGQPYEQYF | TGTGCCAGCAGCCGAGGGGGTCAACCCTACGAGCAGTACTTC
NA | TRBJ2-1 | TRBV18 | NA | CASLDTLDNEQFF | TGTGCCAGCTTGGATACCCTGGACAATGAGCAGTTCTTC
NA | TRBJ2-7 | TRBV4-1 | NA | CASSQDGEYEQYF | TGCGCCAGCAGCCAAGATGGGGAGTACGAGCAGTACTTC
TRBD1 | TRBJ1-5 | TRBV6-2/TRBV6-3 | few | CASSYSIGQGAGQPQHF | TGTGCCAGCAGTTACTCGATCGGACAGGGGGCTGGCCAGCCCCAGCATTTT
NA | TRBJ1-1 | TRBV29-1 | few | CSVRQNTEAFF | TGCAGCGTGCGGCAGAACACTGAAGCTTTCTTT
NA | TRBJ2-5 | TRBV4-3 | few | CASSQESQAKQETQYF | TGCGCCAGCAGCCAAGAGTCTCAGGCCAAGCAAGAGACCCAGTACTTC
NA | TRBJ2-7 | TRBV3-1 | NA | CASSQVTGKYEQYF | TGTGCCAGCAGCCAAGTTACGGGGAAGTACGAGCAGTACTTC
NA | TRBJ2-4 | TRBV5-1 | NA | CASSPGTQGGDIQYF | TGCGCCAGCAGCCCGGGGACACAGGGTGGGGACATTCAGTACTTC
TRBD2 | TRBJ2-2 | TRBV7-2 | NA | CASRVSGRNTGELFF | TGTGCCAGCAGGGTTAGCGGGAGGAACACCGGGGAGCTGTTTTTT
NA | TRBJ1-3 | TRBV12-5 | NA | CASGLVLKGSSGNTIYF | TGTGCTAGTGGTTTGGTACTGAAAGGATCCTCTGGAAACACCATATATTTT
NA | TRBJ2-2 | TRBV20-1 | NA | CSARVVGGELFF | TGCAGTGCTAGAGTTGTGGGCGGGGAGCTGTTTTTT
TRBD2 | TRBJ2-1 | TRBV30 | few | CAWSVIAGGPNEQFF | TGTGCCTGGAGTGTAATAGCGGGAGGGCCTAATGAGCAGTTCTTC
NA | TRBJ1-5 | TRBV4-1 | few | CASSPRDIGQPQHF | TGCGCCAGCAGCCCCCGGGACATCGGACAGCCCCAGCATTTT
TRBD1 | TRBJ2-7 | TRBV6-5 | once | CASSRDRGSNEQYF | TGTGCCAGCAGTCGTGACAGGGGGTCCAACGAGCAGTACTTC
NA | TRBJ2-1 | TRBV12-3/TRBV12-4 | NA | CASSLFHNEQFF | TGTGCCAGCAGTTTATTTCACAATGAGCAGTTCTTC
TRBD1 | TRBJ2-7 | TRBV27 | once | CASSLETGQGSYEQNF | TGTGCCAGCAGTTTGGAAACAGGACAGGGGTCCTACGAGCAGAACTTC
NA | TRBJ2-1 | TRBV5-5 | NA | CASSLWPLHEQFF | TGTGCCAGCAGCTTGTGGCCGCTCCATGAGCAGTTCTTC
TRBD1 | TRBJ2-7 | TRBV16 | NA | CASSQRQGPLYEQYF | TGTGCCAGCAGCCAGCGACAGGGACCCCTTTACGAGCAGTACTTC
NA | TRBJ1-5 | TRBV7-9 | many | CASSLGGDSNQPQHF | TGTGCCAGCAGCTTAGGAGGAGATAGCAATCAGCCCCAGCATTTT
NA | TRBJ1-3 | TRBV12-3/TRBV12-4 | NA | CASSFGGSGNTIYF | TGTGCCAGCAGTTTCGGGGGCTCTGGAAACACCATATATTTT
NA | TRBJ1-5 | TRBV6-1 | NA | CASLGLRQPQHF | TGTGCCAGCTTGGGACTCAGGCAGCCCCAGCATTTT
TRBD2 | TRBJ2-2 | TRBV9 | few | CASSERGNSNTGELFF | TGTGCCAGCAGCGAGCGGGGGAATTCGAACACCGGGGAGCTGTTTTTT
TRBD2 | TRBJ2-7 | TRBV6-1 | few | CASSASGLAYEQYF | TGTGCCAGCAGTGCCTCGGGACTAGCCTACGAGCAGTACTTC
TRBD1 | TRBJ1-3 | TRBV12-3/TRBV12-4 | few | CASSPTGYTIYF | TGTGCCAGCAGCCCGACAGGGTACACCATATATTTT
NA | TRBJ2-7 | TRBV9 | few | CASSPRGGGAVYEQYF | TGTGCCAGCAGCCCTCGAGGTGGGGGGGCGGTCTACGAGCAGTACTTC
NA | TRBJ1-1 | TRBV4-3 | few | CASSQGPPGDTEAFF | TGCGCCAGCAGCCAAGGCCCCCCCGGGGACACTGAAGCTTTCTTT